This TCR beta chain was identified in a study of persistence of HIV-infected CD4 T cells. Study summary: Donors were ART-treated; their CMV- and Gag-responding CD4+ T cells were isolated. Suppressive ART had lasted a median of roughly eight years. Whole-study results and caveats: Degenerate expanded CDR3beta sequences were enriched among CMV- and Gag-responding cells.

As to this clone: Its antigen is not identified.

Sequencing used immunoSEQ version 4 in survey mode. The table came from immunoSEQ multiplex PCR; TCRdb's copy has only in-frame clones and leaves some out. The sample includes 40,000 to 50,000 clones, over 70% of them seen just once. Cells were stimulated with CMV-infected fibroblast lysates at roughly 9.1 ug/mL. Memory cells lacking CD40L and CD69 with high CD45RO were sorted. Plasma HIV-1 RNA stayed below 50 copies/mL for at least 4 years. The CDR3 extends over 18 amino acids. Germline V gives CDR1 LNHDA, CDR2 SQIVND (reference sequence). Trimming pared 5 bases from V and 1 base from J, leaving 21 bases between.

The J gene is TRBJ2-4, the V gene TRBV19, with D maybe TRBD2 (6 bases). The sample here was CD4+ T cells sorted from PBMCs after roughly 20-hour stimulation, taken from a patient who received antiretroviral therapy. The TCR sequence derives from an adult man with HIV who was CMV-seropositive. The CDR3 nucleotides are TGTGCCAGTAGTTCAGGGTGGAGGGCCGAAAGGGCCAAAAACATTCAGTACTTC. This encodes CASSSGWRAERAKNIQYF.